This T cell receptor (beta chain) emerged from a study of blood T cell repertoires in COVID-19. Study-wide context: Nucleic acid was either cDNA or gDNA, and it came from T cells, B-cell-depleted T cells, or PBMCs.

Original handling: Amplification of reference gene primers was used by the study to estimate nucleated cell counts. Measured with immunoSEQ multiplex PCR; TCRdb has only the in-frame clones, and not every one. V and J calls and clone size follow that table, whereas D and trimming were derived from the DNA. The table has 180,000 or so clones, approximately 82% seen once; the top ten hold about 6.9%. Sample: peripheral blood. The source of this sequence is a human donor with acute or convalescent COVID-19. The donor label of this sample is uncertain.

DNA of the CDR3: TGTGCCAGCTCACCCCTTCCCACAGGGAACTATGGCTACACCTTC. As protein: CASSPLPTGNYGYTF. The chain recombines TRBV18 with TRBJ1-2; possibly TRBD1 for D (6 bases). This CDR3 contains 15 residues. The V gene's germline CDR1 is KGHSH and CDR2 LQKENI. V shed 3 bases and J shed 2 bases, with 13 bases lying between them.